The 21 T cell receptor beta chains presented below share a single source sample, sequenced in a study of T cell repertoires in cytomegalovirus infection. These receptors have no identified antigens. TCRdb redid the calling of the reads with MiXCR, one entry per CDR3 protein. The sample records about 310,000 distinct CDR3 sequences, roughly 25% being singletons. The sample here was cultured PBMCs, taken from culture after CMV antigen stimulation. These receptors were collected from a human donor in good health (CMV status not recorded). Some clones in this sample may be carry-over from other donors' samples.

The chain is built from TRBV9 and TRBJ2-5, with D possibly called TRBD1 or TRBD2 (6 bases each). The CDR3 has 13 residues. Trimming pared 3 bases from V and 4 bases from J, leaving 10 bases between. CDR1 and CDR2 from the germline V gene are SGDLS and YYNGEE. The CDR3 loop is CASSEKGGETQYF. CDR3 nucleotide sequence: TGTGCCAGCAGCGAGAAGGGGGGAGAGACCCAGTACTTC.

Turning to this clonotype: A junction end diverges from the germline sequence, so it may reflect a read error. The V and J genes are TRBV27 and TRBJ2-7, with D perhaps TRBD2 (6 bases). Germline loops: CDR1 MNHEY, CDR2 SMNVEV (reference sequence). The CDR3 covers 15 residues. This chain's CDR3 is CASSFMAGPSYEQYF. CDR3 bases: TGTGCCAGTAGTTTTATGGCGGGACCCTCCTACGAGCAGTACTTC.

The table lists this clonotype with a few counts. This sequence joins TRBV24-1 and TRBJ2-3; 7 positions match TRBD1. The ends lost 0 bases at V and 3 bases at J; junction bases unmatched: 2. CDR1 and CDR2 (germline): KGHDR, SFDVKD. This CDR3 spans 15 amino acids. The CDR3 region is CATSDLRQGTDTQYF. The CDR3 DNA follows: TGTGCCACCAGTGATTTGCGACAGGGAACAGATACGCAGTATTTT.

This clonotype has just a few counts. The gene calls are TRBV27 and TRBJ2-5; D possibly corresponds to TRBD2 (6 bases). Trimming removed 1 base from V and 3 bases from J, with 9 bases in between. Germline V gene data show CDR1 as MNHEY and CDR2 as SMNVEV (reference sequence). This CDR3 region has 14 residues. CDR3 nucleotide sequence: TGTGCCAGCAGTTTATTTCCGGGGGAAGAGACCCAGTACTTC. Protein: CASSLFPGEETQYF.

The chain joins TRBV6-5 to TRBJ2-2, with TRBD2 identical over 10 bases. Germline V gives CDR1 MNHEY, CDR2 SVGAGI. J was trimmed by 3 bases and V by 6 bases; bases with no gene match: 4. The CDR3 consists of 15 residues. CDR3 region: CASRTLAGDTGELFF. Here the CDR3 DNA reads TGTGCCAGCAGGACTCTAGCGGGAGACACCGGGGAGCTGTTTTTT.

This clonotype came up many times. The chain carries TRBV6-1 and TRBJ1-1, with D possibly TRBD1 on 6 matching bases. The V and J ends lost 8 bases and 9 bases respectively, with 16 bases between them. The CDR3 sequence is 12 residues long. CDR1 and CDR2 from the germline V gene are MNHNS and SASEGT. Here the CDR3 DNA reads TGTGCCAGCGCTCAGCTCGACAGGAAAGCTTTCTTT. Amino acids: CASAQLDRKAFF.

A few counts support this clonotype. The V and J genes are TRBV7-9 and TRBJ1-6; D is uncertain. Germline CDR1 and CDR2: SEHNR and FQNEAQ (reference sequence). The V gene lost 6 bases and the J gene lost 7 bases, with 7 bases spanning the gap. The CDR3 runs 12 residues. CDR3 in DNA: TGTGCCAGCAGTCCCGCCAATTCACCCCTCCACTTT. It yields the protein CASSPANSPLHF.

This chain connects TRBV5-6 to TRBJ2-7; 11 bases fit TRBD2. The CDR3 is 17 residues long. V was clipped by 4 bases and J by 0 bases; unmatched bases: 9. CDR1 and CDR2 from the germline V gene are SGHDT and YYEEEE. CDR3 nucleotide sequence: TGTGCCAGCAGCCTAACCGGGACTAGCGGCCTCTCCTACGAGCAGTACTTC. Amino acid sequence: CASSLTGTSGLSYEQYF.

Comment on this clonotype: A much larger clone sits a single nucleotide away, making a read error possible. This chain joins TRBV7-2 and TRBJ1-2, with D unclear. The germline CDR1 and CDR2 sequences are SGHTA and FQGNSA. There are 15 residues in the CDR3. Written as DNA, the CDR3 is TGTGTCAGCGCACCGTATCAGGCTACTAACTATGGCTACACCTTC. It specifies CVSAPYQATNYGYTF.

This clonotype was seen a few times. V gene TRBV6-1 combines with J gene TRBJ1-6; 11 nucleotides line up with TRBD1. The CDR3 totals 15 residues. CDR1 MNHNS and CDR2 SASEGT come from the germline V gene. V was pared by 5 bases and J by 8 bases, with 5 bases of the junction left unmatched. The CDR3 coding sequence is TGTGCCAGCAGTACCTGGACAGGGGGCCATTCACCCCTCCACTTT. It codes for CASSTWTGGHSPLHF.

This clonotype was recorded at least ten times. The rearrangement joins TRBV7-6 to TRBJ1-1; D gene uncertain. Trimming stripped 1 base from V and 5 bases from J, with 17 bases between. The germline gives CDR1 SGHVS, CDR2 FNYEAQ. The CDR3 is 16 residues long. The CDR3 region has the DNA TGTGCCAGCAGCTTAGACGTACCGGGAATGATAACTGAAGCTTTCTTT. Residues: CASSLDVPGMITEAFF.

This clonotype was recorded a few times. The chain links TRBV6-1 to TRBJ2-1, with 11 bases aligning to TRBD2. V shed 1 base and J 8 bases; nucleotides not matched to a gene: 16. Germline CDR1 reads MNHNS; CDR2 reads SASEGT. The CDR3 runs to 19 residues. The CDR3 spells CASSEETPWASGRWDEQFF. The CDR3, as DNA: TGTGCCAGCAGTGAAGAAACCCCGTGGGCTAGCGGGAGGTGGGATGAGCAGTTCTTC.

This clonotype was observed a few times. The chain couples TRBV27 to TRBJ2-5; D is uncertain. The germline V and J ends were trimmed by 6 bases and 9 bases, with 17 bases remaining between them. The length of the CDR3 is 13 residues. In germline, CDR1 is MNHEY, CDR2 SMNVEV (reference sequence). The CDR3 spells CASSPGGRAAQYF. CDR3 sequence (DNA): TGTGCCAGCAGCCCAGGCGGTAGGGCTGCCCAGTACTTC.

This clonotype was picked up a small number of times. CDR3 nucleotides: TGTGCCAGCAGCTTAGCCAGGCTGGGACAGGGCCGACTAGCGGGACCCTACAATGAGCAGTTCTTC. It codes for CASSLARLGQGRLAGPYNEQFF. V and J are TRBV7-9 and TRBJ2-1; 11 bases align to TRBD2. The CDR3 is 22 residues long. Trimming cost V 0 bases and J 2 bases; bases outside gene matches: 18. CDR1 is SEHNR and CDR2 is FQNEAQ in the germline V gene (reference sequence).

This clonotype showed up many times. The chain is built from TRBV7-2 and TRBJ1-3; 7 nucleotides agree with TRBD1. Germline CDR1 is SGHTA and CDR2 is FQGNSA. J gave up 3 bases and V 5 bases, and 7 bases lay outside the gene matches. The CDR3 is made up of 15 amino acids. The chain's CDR3 is CASSPTGVYGNTIYF. Written as DNA, the CDR3 is TGTGCCAGCAGCCCTACAGGGGTCTATGGAAACACCATATATTTT.

This clonotype was seen at least ten times. The chain carries TRBV7-3 and TRBJ2-6, with TRBD2 matching over 10 bases. V lost 2 bases and J lost 0; bases outside the gene matches: 7. Germline CDR1 and CDR2: SGHTA and FQGTGA. This CDR3 is built from 19 residues. This CDR3 reads CASSLESGRGFSGANVLTF. DNA for the CDR3: TGTGCCAGCAGCTTAGAGAGCGGGAGGGGATTCTCTGGGGCCAACGTCCTGACTTTC.

The CDR3 reads CASGQGENTGELFF. The CDR3, as DNA: TGTGCCAGCGGACAGGGCGAGAACACCGGGGAGCTGTTTTTT. The chain combines TRBV2 with TRBJ2-2, with 8 bases fitting TRBD1. There are 14 residues in the CDR3. With 8 bases clipped from V and 1 base from J, the junction kept 3 bases outside the gene matches. Germline V CDR1 and CDR2: SNHLY, FYNNEI.

In this sample, this clonotype turned up once. In nucleotides, the CDR3 is TGTGCCAGCAGCTTAGAGTCGACAGGAGGGAAAAATGGCTACACCTTC. This translates into CASSLESTGGKNGYTF. J is TRBJ1-2 and V is TRBV7-9; tentative D call: TRBD1 (6 bases). The germline V and J ends were trimmed by 1 base and 6 bases, with 18 bases remaining between them. From germline, CDR1 is SEHNR and CDR2 FQNEAQ (reference sequence). The CDR3 consists of 16 residues.

This clonotype was seen only a few times. This sequence joins TRBV10-3 and TRBJ2-7; the match to TRBD2 covers 9 bases. The germline V gene encodes CDR1 ENHRY and CDR2 SYGVKD. CDR3 size: 15 residues. Losses at the gene ends were 8 bases for V and 1 base for J; bases not matched to a gene: 9. Here the CDR3 DNA reads TGTGCCATCGCTCCACTAGCGGGTACATCCTACGAGCAGTACTTC. Translated, it gives CAIAPLAGTSYEQYF.

This clonotype was counted only a few times. CDR3 DNA sequence: TGCAGTGCTAGAGAGAACAGGGGAATGGGCGAGCAGTACTTC. Encoded protein: CSARENRGMGEQYF. The chain is built from TRBV20-1 and TRBJ2-7; 7 nucleotides agree with TRBD1. The CDR3 totals 14 residues. Looked up from germline, CDR1 is DFQATT and CDR2 is SNEGSKA (reference sequence). With 0 bases clipped from V and 6 bases from J, the junction kept 8 bases outside the gene matches.

In its sample, this clonotype was seen a few times. The V and J genes are TRBV20-1 and TRBJ2-7; TRBD2 matches at 8 bases. CDR3 length equals 14 residues. CDR1 is DFQATT and CDR2 is SNEGSKA in the germline V gene (reference sequence). V lost 0 bases and J lost 7; bases outside the gene matches: 8. CDR3 coding DNA: TGCAGTGCTAGAGATAGCACTAGCGGAGGGGAGCAGTACTTC. Encoded protein: CSARDSTSGGEQYF.